Listed below are T cell receptor beta chains from one sample, sequenced in a study of control samples from healthy donors and cancer patients. Libraries were prepared by immunoSEQ multiplex PCR; TCRdb keeps only in-frame clonotypes and omits some of them. Among about 160,000 clones listed, around 90% were seen once. Sequenced material: blood. The origin of the receptors is a man between 25 and 39 years old in good health. CDR3s include the opening cysteine and the closing phenylalanine or tryptophan. The order of the fields is J gene, clone size, D gene, V gene, CDR3 protein, CDR3 DNA. A D gene is named only where the DNA matches it firmly. Expanded clones get a size class; other rows say once, few or many, or leave the size out.

TRBJ2-7	-	-	TRBV10-3	CAITYEQYF	TGTGCCATCACCTACGAGCAGTACTTC
TRBJ1-5	-	-	TRBV15	CATSREGSSNQPQHF	TGTGCCACCAGCAGAGAAGGGTCCTCCAATCAGCCCCAGCATTTT
TRBJ2-7	-	-	TRBV9	CASSPLGGPSEQYF	TGTGCCAGCAGCCCCCTAGGGGGGCCTTCCGAGCAGTACTTC
TRBJ1-1	-	-	TRBV7-2	CASSLQKMNTEAFF	TGTGCCAGCAGCTTACAGAAAATGAACACTGAAGCTTTCTTT
TRBJ1-3	-	-	TRBV24-1	CATSDLRVGNTIYF	TGTGCCACCAGTGATTTAAGGGTTGGAAACACCATATATTTT
TRBJ2-3	-	TRBD2	TRBV7-9	CASSLGTSGGFTDTQYF	TGTGCCAGCAGCTTAGGTACTAGCGGGGGGTTCACAGATACGCAGTATTTT
TRBJ1-4	-	TRBD1	TRBV27	CASADRGYLATNEKLFF	TGTGCCAGCGCGGACAGGGGGTACCTTGCAACTAATGAAAAACTGTTTTTT
TRBJ2-5	-	-	TRBV5-4	CATREAGETQYF	TGTGCCACCAGAGAGGCGGGAGAGACCCAGTACTTC
TRBJ1-6	-	TRBD1	TRBV2	CASIRDRDSPLHF	TGTGCCAGCATCAGGGACAGGGATTCACCCCTCCACTTT
TRBJ1-1	-	-	TRBV11-2	CASSRTTNTEAFF	TGTGCCAGCAGCCGGACTACGAACACTGAAGCTTTCTTT
TRBJ1-6	-	-	TRBV5-5	CASSPGGRGANSPLHF	TGTGCCAGCAGCCCGGGAGGGAGGGGAGCGAATTCACCCCTCCACTTT
TRBJ2-1	-	-	TRBV4-1	CASSRGAEQFF	TGCGCCAGCAGCCGTGGTGCGGAGCAGTTCTTC
TRBJ1-4	-	-	TRBV11-2	CASRLLRGSNEKLFF	TGTGCCAGCAGACTTCTCCGGGGATCTAATGAAAAACTGTTTTTT
TRBJ1-5	-	-	TRBV6-4	CASSPDGGQPQHF	TGTGCCAGTTCCCCCGACGGGGGTCAGCCCCAGCATTTT
TRBJ1-5	-	-	TRBV5-6	CASSLGQVNRPQHF	TGTGCCAGCAGCTTGGGGCAGGTGAATCGGCCCCAGCATTTT
TRBJ2-7	few	-	TRBV7-8	CASSVYRDFAEQYF	TGTGCCAGCAGCGTTTACCGGGACTTCGCCGAGCAGTACTTC
TRBJ1-5	once	-	TRBV11-2	CASSLAGSYQPQHF	TGTGCCAGCAGCTTAGCGGGGTCTTATCAGCCCCAGCATTTT
TRBJ2-1	-	-	TRBV28	CASSSGNNEQFF	TGTGCCAGCAGTTCCGGCAACAATGAGCAGTTCTTC
TRBJ1-5	-	-	TRBV6-4	CASSVGRRVTVYNQPQHF	TGTGCCAGCAGTGTAGGTCGCCGCGTCACCGTTTACAATCAGCCCCAGCATTTT
TRBJ1-2	-	-	TRBV20-1	CSLGGLHGYTF	TGCAGCCTGGGGGGACTTCATGGCTACACCTTC
TRBJ2-1	-	-	TRBV2	CASTPDWNNEQFF	TGTGCCAGCACCCCTGACTGGAACAATGAGCAGTTCTTC
TRBJ1-2	-	TRBD1	TRBV7-8	CASSVRDSASTRAF	TGTGCCAGCAGCGTCCGGGACAGTGCTTCCACGAGGGCCTTC
TRBJ2-5	-	-	TRBV3-1/TRBV3-2	CASSQVGGIGPGKETQYF	TGTGCCAGCAGCCAAGTGGGGGGTATCGGGCCGGGGAAAGAGACCCAGTACTTC
TRBJ1-1	few	-	TRBV15	CATSRDEVPMRAFF	TGTGCCACCAGCAGAGATGAGGTCCCGATGAGAGCTTTCTTT
TRBJ1-1	-	-	TRBV20-1	CSASLGLEAFF	TGCAGTGCTAGTTTAGGGCTCGAAGCTTTCTTT
TRBJ1-2	once	TRBD1	TRBV4-1	CASSQYNKRQGARGYTF	TGCGCCAGCAGCCAATATAATAAACGGCAGGGGGCAAGGGGCTACACCTTC
TRBJ2-4	once	-	TRBV20-1	CSAPRGIQYF	TGCAGTGCCCCTCGGGGCATTCAGTACTTC
TRBJ2-7	-	TRBD2	TRBV6-2/TRBV6-3	CASSYGLRDYTYEQYF	TGTGCCAGCAGTTACGGCCTCCGGGACTACACCTACGAGCAGTACTTC
TRBJ1-3	once	-	TRBV19	CASSARGYTIYF	TGTGCCAGTAGTGCCAGGGGTTACACCATATATTTT
TRBJ2-7	few	-	TRBV6-1	CASSEDGGRFEQYF	TGTGCCAGCAGTGAAGACGGGGGGCGCTTCGAGCAGTACTTC
TRBJ1-5	-	TRBD1	TRBV19	CASSMGQGGHQPQHF	TGTGCCAGTAGTATGGGACAGGGGGGGCATCAGCCCCAGCATTTT
TRBJ1-3	few	TRBD1	TRBV9	CASSVGDSRANTIYF	TGTGCCAGCAGCGTAGGGGACAGTAGGGCCAACACCATATATTTT
TRBJ2-3	-	TRBD2	TRBV7-2	CASSLERGRSTDTQYF	TGTGCCAGCAGTTTAGAGCGGGGTCGATCCACAGATACGCAGTATTTT
TRBJ2-7	-	-	TRBV5-6	CASSSPGRNSYEQYF	TGTGCCAGCAGCTCTCCGGGACGGAACTCCTACGAGCAGTACTTC
TRBJ1-1	-	TRBD1	TRBV14	CASSPPRDRGYGKAFF	TGTGCCAGCAGCCCCCCACGGGACAGGGGTTACGGAAAAGCTTTCTTT
TRBJ1-5	-	-	TRBV2	CASSKANSNQPQHF	TGTGCCAGCTCTAAAGCTAATAGCAATCAGCCCCAGCATTTT
TRBJ2-1	-	-	TRBV27	CASSPTRLVHLSYNEQFF	TGTGCCAGCAGTCCCACCCGACTAGTGCATTTATCCTACAATGAGCAGTTCTTC
TRBJ1-3	-	-	TRBV9	CASSPRTDAGNTIYF	TGTGCCAGCAGCCCACGGACAGACGCTGGAAACACCATATATTTT
TRBJ2-4	-	TRBD2	TRBV5-1	CASSPTSGLAGAPLKNIQYF	TGCGCCAGCAGCCCGACCTCAGGACTAGCGGGAGCGCCACTCAAAAACATTCAGTACTTC
TRBJ2-7	-	-	TRBV5-4	CASSLGGSRTYEQYF	TGTGCCAGCAGCTTGGGGGGGAGTCGGACCTACGAGCAGTACTTC
TRBJ2-7	-	-	TRBV11-2	CASTDYYEQYF	TGTGCCAGCACGGATTACTACGAGCAGTACTTC
TRBJ1-6	-	-	TRBV6-4	CASSDGRSPLHF	TGTGCCAGCAGTGACGGACGGTCACCCCTCCACTTT
TRBJ2-1	-	TRBD2	TRBV5-1	CASSQREPPYNEQFF	TGCGCCAGCAGCCAGCGGGAGCCACCCTACAATGAGCAGTTCTTC
TRBJ1-2	once	-	TRBV9	CASSVALASPPGYTF	TGTGCCAGCAGCGTAGCTTTGGCCTCGCCGCCTGGCTACACCTTC
TRBJ1-1	-	-	TRBV7-2	CASSWGSNTEAFF	TGTGCCAGCAGCTGGGGCTCAAACACTGAAGCTTTCTTT
TRBJ1-5	-	-	TRBV19	CASSDTGLRGEPQHF	TGTGCCAGTAGCGATACCGGGCTTCGTGGGGAGCCCCAGCATTTT
TRBJ2-3	-	-	TRBV12-5	CASGLGLVQDGDTQYF	TGTGCTAGTGGTTTGGGCCTCGTACAAGATGGGGATACGCAGTATTTT
TRBJ1-1	-	-	TRBV2	CASSEYENTEAFF	TGTGCCAGCAGTGAGTACGAGAACACTGAAGCTTTCTTT
TRBJ1-5	-	-	TRBV3-1/TRBV3-2	CASSQGTVGNQPQHF	TGTGCCAGCAGCCAAGGGACAGTCGGGAATCAGCCCCAGCATTTT
TRBJ2-2	-	-	TRBV10-3	CAIKGGSGELFF	TGTGCCATCAAGGGGGGCTCCGGGGAGCTGTTTTTT
TRBJ2-1	-	TRBD2	TRBV6-2/TRBV6-3	CASSQSRGRDEQFF	TGTGCCAGCAGCCAAAGCCGCGGGAGAGATGAGCAGTTCTTC
TRBJ1-1	-	TRBD1	TRBV19	CASSSGQGDTEAFF	TGTGCCAGTAGTTCTGGACAGGGGGACACTGAAGCTTTCTTT
TRBJ2-7	once	-	TRBV28	CASSISGRYEQYF	TGTGCCAGCAGTATCAGCGGAAGGTACGAGCAGTACTTC
TRBJ1-2	-	-	TRBV6-2/TRBV6-3	CASSLDSTYGYTF	TGTGCCAGCAGTTTGGACAGTACCTATGGCTACACCTTC